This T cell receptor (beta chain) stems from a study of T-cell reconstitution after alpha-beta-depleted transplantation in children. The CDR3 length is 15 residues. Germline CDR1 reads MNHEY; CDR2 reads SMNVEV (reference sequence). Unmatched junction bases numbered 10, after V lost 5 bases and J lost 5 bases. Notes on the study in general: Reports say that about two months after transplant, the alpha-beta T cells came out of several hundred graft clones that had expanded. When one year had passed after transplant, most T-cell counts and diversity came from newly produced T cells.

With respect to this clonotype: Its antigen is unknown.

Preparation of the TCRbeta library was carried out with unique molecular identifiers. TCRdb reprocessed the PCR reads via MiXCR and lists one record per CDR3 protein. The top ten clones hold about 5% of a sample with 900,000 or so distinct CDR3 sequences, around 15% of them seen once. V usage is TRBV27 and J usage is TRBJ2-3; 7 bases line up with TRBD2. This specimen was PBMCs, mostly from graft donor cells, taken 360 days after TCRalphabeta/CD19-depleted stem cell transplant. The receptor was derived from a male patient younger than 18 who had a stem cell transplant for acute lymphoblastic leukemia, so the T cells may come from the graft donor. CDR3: CASSTVGEGQDTQYF. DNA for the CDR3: TGTGCCAGCAGTACTGTTGGGGAGGGCCAAGATACGCAGTATTTT.